This T cell receptor beta chain was sequenced for a study of technical replicates of blood from several donors. Germline V lookup: CDR1 LGHNA, CDR2 YSLEER. CDR3 length: 16 residues. The V segment lost 0 bases and the J segment 7 bases; nucleotides outside the gene matches: 9. Clones were sequenced by immunoSEQ multiplex PCR, and TCRdb holds only the in-frame ones, with some missing. Of about 79,000 clones listed, about 90% are singletons. The source is a human donor in good health. Some clones in this sample may be carry-over from other donors' samples. The sample consisted of T cells isolated from PBMCs. The chain employs TRBV4-3 and TRBJ1-5, with 7 bases identical to TRBD1. CDR3 sequence reads: CASSQDLGGAEQPQHF. The DNA for the CDR3 is TGCGCCAGCAGCCAAGATTTAGGGGGCGCGGAGCAGCCCCAGCATTTT.